This T cell receptor beta chain was identified in a study of T cells in Graves' hyperthyroidism and ophthalmopathy. Of note for this clonotype: The antigen is undetermined.

Study conclusions and caveats: Most clonotypes that expanded in the thyroid above 0.001 also showed up in blood. Ophthalmopathy prediction by the model preceded onset by a median roughly 6 months.

Researchers amplified the TCR beta CDR3 regions from RNA transcripts. During a first-round RT-PCR of the TCR CDR3, the HTBI primer set was used. TCRdb recomputed calls from the multiplex PCR reads with MiXCR, one row per CDR3 protein. The sample lists around 420,000 distinct CDR3 sequences; about a sixth were seen once. Germline values: CDR1 MNHNS, CDR2 SASEGT. This CDR3 region has 12 residues. Deletions cut 10 bases from V and 2 bases from J, with 11 bases between. The authors took PBMCs from 7.5 to 10 ml fresh peripheral blood. Sequenced: blood. The gene calls are TRBV6-1 and TRBJ1-2; D is perhaps TRBD1 (5 bases). This sequence originates from a woman in her late teens or twenties with Graves' hyperthyroidism. The CDR3: CAKKGENYGYTF. CDR3 in DNA: TGTGCCAAAAAAGGGGAAAACTATGGCTACACCTTC.